This T cell receptor beta chain is from a study of regulatory T cells in long-lasting Graves disease. Overall study findings and caveats: Having few samples may have compromised the accuracy.

The time point here: persistent/refractory GD, antithyroid drugs over 5 years with positive TRAb. The authors made the TCR library using RNA they extracted from PBMCs. In building TCR beta libraries, iRepertoire HTBI primers were used together with Arm-PCR of CDR3 regions. TCRdb independently ran MiXCR on the multiplex PCR reads; one entry per CDR3 protein. The table records fewer than 450,000 distinct CDR3 sequences, around a quarter of them present only once. The sample holds many counts of this clonotype. Its specificity is unknown. Germline V gene sequence: CDR1 SGHTA, CDR2 FQGNSA. CDR3 length equals 14 residues. The V and J ends lost 4 bases and 0 bases, in that order; junction bases with no gene match: 3.

Sample: peripheral blood mononuclear cells (PBMCs), taken when the disease was refractory, from a patient treated with antithyroid drugs. The chain recombines TRBV7-2 with TRBJ2-7; 7 nucleotides align to TRBD2. The receptor's source is a female donor with Graves disease. The CDR3 loop is CASSWDYSSYEQYF. For the CDR3, the DNA is TGTGCCAGCAGCTGGGACTACAGCTCCTACGAGCAGTACTTC.